This T cell receptor (beta chain) was retrieved from a study of T-cell reconstitution after alpha-beta-depleted transplantation in children. The CDR3 length is 16 residues. J was trimmed by 6 bases and V by 1 base; bases with no gene match: 5. Germline V CDR1 and CDR2: SEHNR, FQNEAQ (reference sequence). This sample's TCRbeta library carried unique molecular identifier barcodes. TCRdb itself ran the PCR reads through MiXCR, one entry per CDR3 protein. Of around 200,000 distinct CDR3 sequences in the sample, approximately 6.8% were seen once. This clonotype was recorded at least ten times. This clonotype originated in a human donor who donated a stem cell graft to a child with Wiskott-Aldrich syndrome. The sequencing here drew on PBMCs from the stem cell graft donor, taken from the stem cell graft. This chain connects TRBV7-9 to TRBJ2-1; TRBD1 aligns across 11 bases. CDR3 bases: TGTGCCAGCAGCTTAGGCCACGGGACAGGGGGCAATGAGCAGTTCTTC. It is translated as CASSLGHGTGGNEQFF. Filled out from reference TRBV7-9 and TRBJ2-1, the complete variable domain reads DTGVSQNPRHKITKRGQNVTFRCDPISEHNRLYWYRQTLGQGPEFLTYFQNEAQLEKSRLLSDRFSAERPKGSFSTLEIQRTEQGDSAMYLCASSLGHGTGGNEQFFGPGTRLTVL.